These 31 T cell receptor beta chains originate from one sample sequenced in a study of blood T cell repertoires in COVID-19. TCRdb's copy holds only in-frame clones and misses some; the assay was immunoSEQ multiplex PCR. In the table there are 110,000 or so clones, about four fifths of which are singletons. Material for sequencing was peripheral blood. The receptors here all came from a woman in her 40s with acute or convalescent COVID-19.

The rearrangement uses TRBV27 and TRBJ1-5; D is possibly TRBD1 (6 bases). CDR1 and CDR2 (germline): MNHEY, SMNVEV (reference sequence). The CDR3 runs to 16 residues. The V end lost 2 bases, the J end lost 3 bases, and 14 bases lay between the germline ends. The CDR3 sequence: CASSLIGRGYNQPQHF. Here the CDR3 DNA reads TGTGCCAGCAGTTTAATCGGCAGGGGCTACAATCAGCCCCAGCATTTT.

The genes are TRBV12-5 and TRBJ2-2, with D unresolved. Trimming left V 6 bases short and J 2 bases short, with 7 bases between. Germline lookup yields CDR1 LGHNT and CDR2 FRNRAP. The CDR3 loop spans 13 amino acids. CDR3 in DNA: TGTGCTAGTGGCTTTCTTAACACCGGGGAGCTGTTTTTT. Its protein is CASGFLNTGELFF.

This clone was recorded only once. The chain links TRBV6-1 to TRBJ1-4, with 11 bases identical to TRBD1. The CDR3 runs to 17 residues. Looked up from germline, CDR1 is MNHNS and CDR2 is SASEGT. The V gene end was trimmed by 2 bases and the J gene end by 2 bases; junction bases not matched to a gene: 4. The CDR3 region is CASSERTGGGTNEKLFF. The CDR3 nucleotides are TGTGCCAGCAGTGAAAGGACAGGGGGCGGCACTAATGAAAAACTGTTTTTT.

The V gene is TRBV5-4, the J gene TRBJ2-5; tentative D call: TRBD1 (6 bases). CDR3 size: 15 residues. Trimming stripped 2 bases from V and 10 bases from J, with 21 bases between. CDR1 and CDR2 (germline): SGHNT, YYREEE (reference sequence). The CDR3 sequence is CASSFPSPGHSGQYF. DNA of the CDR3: TGTGCCAGCAGCTTCCCCTCCCCGGGACACTCGGGCCAGTACTTC.

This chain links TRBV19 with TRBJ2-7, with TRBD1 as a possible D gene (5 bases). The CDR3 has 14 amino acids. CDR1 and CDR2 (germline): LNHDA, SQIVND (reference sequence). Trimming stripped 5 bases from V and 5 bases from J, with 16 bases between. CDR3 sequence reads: CASSVLHSRDEQYF. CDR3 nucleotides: TGTGCCAGTAGTGTCCTTCATTCCAGGGACGAGCAGTACTTC.

Written as DNA, the CDR3 is TGTGCCAGCAGCCCCCCCGGAGGGGGCCACTATGGCTACACCTTC. This translates into CASSPPGGGHYGYTF. The genes are TRBV7-9 and TRBJ1-2; 7 nucleotides agree with TRBD1. The junction had 9 bases not matched to a gene; V was cut back by 5 bases and J by 3 bases. The CDR3 spans 15 residues. The germline gives CDR1 SEHNR, CDR2 FQNEAQ (reference sequence).

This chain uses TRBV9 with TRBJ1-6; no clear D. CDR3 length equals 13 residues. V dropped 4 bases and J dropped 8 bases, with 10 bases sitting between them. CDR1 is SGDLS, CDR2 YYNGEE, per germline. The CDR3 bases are TGTGCCAGCAGCTCGCGAGTGGATTCACCCCTCCACTTT. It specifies CASSSRVDSPLHF.

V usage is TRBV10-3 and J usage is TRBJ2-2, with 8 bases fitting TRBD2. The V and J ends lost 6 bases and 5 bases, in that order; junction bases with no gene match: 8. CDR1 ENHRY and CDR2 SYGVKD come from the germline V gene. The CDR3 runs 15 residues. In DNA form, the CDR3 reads TGTGCCATCAGGGGGACTAGAGTCCAGACCGGGGAGCTGTTTTTT. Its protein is CAIRGTRVQTGELFF.

In DNA form, the CDR3 reads TGTGCCAGCAGGGGAGGTACGAACACCGGGGAGCTGTTTTTT. Protein sequence: CASRGGTNTGELFF. The chain is built from TRBV9 and TRBJ2-2; perhaps TRBD2 as D (6 bases). The CDR3 covers 14 residues. Trimming took off 5 bases at V and 0 bases at J, with 8 bases between the two ends. Germline V gene sequence: CDR1 SGDLS, CDR2 YYNGEE.

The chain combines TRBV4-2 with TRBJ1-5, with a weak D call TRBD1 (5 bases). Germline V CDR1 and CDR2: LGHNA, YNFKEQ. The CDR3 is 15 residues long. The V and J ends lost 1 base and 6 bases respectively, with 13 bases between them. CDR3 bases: TGTGCCAGCAGCCAAGTAACAGGTAGAGGTCAGCCCCAGCATTTT. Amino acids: CASSQVTGRGQPQHF.

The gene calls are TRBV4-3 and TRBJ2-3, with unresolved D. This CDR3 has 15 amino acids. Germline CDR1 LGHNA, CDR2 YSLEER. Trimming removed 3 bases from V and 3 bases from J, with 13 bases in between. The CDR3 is CASSQERSKTDTQYF. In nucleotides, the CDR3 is TGCGCCAGCAGCCAGGAGCGCTCAAAAACAGATACGCAGTATTTT.

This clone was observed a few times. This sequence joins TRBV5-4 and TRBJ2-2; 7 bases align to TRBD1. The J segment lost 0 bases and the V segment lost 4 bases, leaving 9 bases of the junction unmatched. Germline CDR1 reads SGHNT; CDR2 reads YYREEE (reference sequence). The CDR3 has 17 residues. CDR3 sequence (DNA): TGTGCCAGCAGCACAGGGACAGCGAGAACGAACACCGGGGAGCTGTTTTTT. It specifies CASSTGTARTNTGELFF. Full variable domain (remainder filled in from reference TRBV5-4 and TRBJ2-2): ETGVTQSPTHLIKTRGQQVTLRCSSQSGHNTVSWYQQALGQGPQFIFQYYREEENGRGNFPPRFSGLQFPNYSSELNVNALELDDSALYLCASSTGTARTNTGELFFGEGSRLTVL.

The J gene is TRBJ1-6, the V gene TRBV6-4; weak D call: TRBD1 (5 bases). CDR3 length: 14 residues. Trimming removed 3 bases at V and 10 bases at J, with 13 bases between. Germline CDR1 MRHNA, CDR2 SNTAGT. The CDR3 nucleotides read TGTGCCAGCAGTGAGACAGTCAGAGGATCACCCCTCCACTTT. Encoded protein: CASSETVRGSPLHF.

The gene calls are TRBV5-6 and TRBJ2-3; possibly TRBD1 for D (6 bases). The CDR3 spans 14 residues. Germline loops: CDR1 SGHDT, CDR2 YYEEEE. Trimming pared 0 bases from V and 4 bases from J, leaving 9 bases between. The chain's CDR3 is CASSLVGASDTQYF. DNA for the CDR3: TGTGCCAGCAGCTTGGTGGGGGCGTCAGATACGCAGTATTTT. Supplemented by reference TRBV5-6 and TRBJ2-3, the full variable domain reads DAGVTQSPTHLIKTRGQQVTLRCSPKSGHDTVSWYQQALGQGPQFIFQYYEEEERQRGNFPDRFSGHQFPNYSSELNVNALLLGDSALYLCASSLVGASDTQYFGPGTRLTVL.

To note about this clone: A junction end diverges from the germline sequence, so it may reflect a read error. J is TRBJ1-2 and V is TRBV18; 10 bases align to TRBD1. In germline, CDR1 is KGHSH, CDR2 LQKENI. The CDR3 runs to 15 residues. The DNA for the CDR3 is TGTGCCAGCTCTCCACGACAGGGGGCAGGGTATGGCTACACCTTC. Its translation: CASSPRQGAGYGYTF.

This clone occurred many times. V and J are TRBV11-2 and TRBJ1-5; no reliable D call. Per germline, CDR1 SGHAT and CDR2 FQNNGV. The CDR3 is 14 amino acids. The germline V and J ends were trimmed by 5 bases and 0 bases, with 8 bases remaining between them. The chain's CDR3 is CASSPGDSNQPQHF. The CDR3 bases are TGTGCCAGCAGCCCGGGAGATAGCAATCAGCCCCAGCATTTT.

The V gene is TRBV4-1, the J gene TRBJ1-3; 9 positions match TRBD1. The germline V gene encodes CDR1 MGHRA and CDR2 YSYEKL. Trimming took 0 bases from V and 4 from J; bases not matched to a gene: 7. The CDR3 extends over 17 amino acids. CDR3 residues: CASSQEQGALRGNTIYF. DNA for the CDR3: TGCGCCAGCAGCCAAGAACAGGGGGCGCTTAGGGGAAACACCATATATTTT.

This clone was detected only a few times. CDR3 DNA: TGTGCCAGCAGTTCAGCGGGGACCCTTGGAAACACCATATATTTT. This translates into CASSSAGTLGNTIYF. The chain is built from TRBV6-5 and TRBJ1-3; a possible D gene is TRBD1 (5 bases). Germline values: CDR1 MNHEY, CDR2 SVGAGI. CDR3 length equals 15 residues. V dropped 4 bases and J dropped 3 bases, with 13 bases sitting between them.

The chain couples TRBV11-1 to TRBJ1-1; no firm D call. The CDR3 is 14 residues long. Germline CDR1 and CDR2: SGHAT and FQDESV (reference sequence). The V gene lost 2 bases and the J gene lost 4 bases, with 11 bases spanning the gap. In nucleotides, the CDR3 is TGTGCCAGCAGCTTATTTCTGGGGAGCACTGAAGCTTTCTTT. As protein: CASSLFLGSTEAFF.

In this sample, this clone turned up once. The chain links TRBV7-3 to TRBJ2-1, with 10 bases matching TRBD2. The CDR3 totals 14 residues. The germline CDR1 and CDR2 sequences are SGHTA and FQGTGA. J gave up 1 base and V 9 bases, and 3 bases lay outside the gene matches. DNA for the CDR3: TGTGCCAGTCGTAGCGGGGGGTCCTACAATGAGCAGTTCTTC. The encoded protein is CASRSGGSYNEQFF.

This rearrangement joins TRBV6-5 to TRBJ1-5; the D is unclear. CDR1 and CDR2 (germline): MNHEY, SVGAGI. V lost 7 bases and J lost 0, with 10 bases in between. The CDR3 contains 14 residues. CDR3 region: CASKAGYSNQPQHF. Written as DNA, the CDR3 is TGTGCCAGCAAGGCGGGTTATAGCAATCAGCCCCAGCATTTT.

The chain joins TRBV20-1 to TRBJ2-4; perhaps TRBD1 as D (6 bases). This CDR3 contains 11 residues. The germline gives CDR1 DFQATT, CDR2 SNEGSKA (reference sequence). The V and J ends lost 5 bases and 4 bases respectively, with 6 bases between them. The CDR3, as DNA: TGCAGTGCTGGACAGAAAAACATTCAGTACTTC. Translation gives CSAGQKNIQYF.

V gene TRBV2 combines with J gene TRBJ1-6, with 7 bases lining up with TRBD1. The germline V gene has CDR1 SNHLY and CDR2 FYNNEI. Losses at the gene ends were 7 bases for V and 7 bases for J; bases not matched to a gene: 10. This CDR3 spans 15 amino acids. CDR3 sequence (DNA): TGTGCCAGCACCCCGACAGGGAATTCGAATTCACCCCTCCACTTT. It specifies CASTPTGNSNSPLHF.

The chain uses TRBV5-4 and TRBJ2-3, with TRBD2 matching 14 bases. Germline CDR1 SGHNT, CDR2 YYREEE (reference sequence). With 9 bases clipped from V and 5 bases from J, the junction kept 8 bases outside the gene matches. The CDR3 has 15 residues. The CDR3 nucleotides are TGTGCCATCAAGACTAGCGGGGGGGCCAGAGATACGCAGTATTTT. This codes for CAIKTSGGARDTQYF.

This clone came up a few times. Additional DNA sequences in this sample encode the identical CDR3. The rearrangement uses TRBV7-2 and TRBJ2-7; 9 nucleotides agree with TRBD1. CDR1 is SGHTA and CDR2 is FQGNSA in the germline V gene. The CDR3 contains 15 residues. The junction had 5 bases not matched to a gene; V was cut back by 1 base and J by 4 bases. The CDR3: CASSLEVTGGYEQYF. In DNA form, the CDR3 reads TGTGCCAGCAGCTTAGAGGTGACAGGGGGATACGAGCAGTACTTC.

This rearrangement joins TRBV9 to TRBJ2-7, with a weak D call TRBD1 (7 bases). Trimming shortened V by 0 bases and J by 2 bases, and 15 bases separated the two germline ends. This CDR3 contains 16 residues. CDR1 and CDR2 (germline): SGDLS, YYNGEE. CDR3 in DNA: TGTGCCAGCAGCGTAGGAGGGCAGGGGGGACCCTACGAGCAGTACTTC. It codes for CASSVGGQGGPYEQYF.

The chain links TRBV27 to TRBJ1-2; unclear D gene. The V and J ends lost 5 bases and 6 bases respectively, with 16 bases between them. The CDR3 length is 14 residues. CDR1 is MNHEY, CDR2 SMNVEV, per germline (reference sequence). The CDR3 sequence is CASSPRASLDGYTF. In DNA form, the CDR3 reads TGTGCCAGCAGTCCGCGGGCAAGTCTGGATGGCTACACCTTC.

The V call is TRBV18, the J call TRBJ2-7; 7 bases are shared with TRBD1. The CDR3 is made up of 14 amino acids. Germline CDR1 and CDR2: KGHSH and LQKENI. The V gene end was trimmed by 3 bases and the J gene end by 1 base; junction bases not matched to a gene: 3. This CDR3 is CASSPETGSYEQYF. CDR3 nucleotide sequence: TGTGCCAGCTCACCGGAGACAGGGTCCTACGAGCAGTACTTC.

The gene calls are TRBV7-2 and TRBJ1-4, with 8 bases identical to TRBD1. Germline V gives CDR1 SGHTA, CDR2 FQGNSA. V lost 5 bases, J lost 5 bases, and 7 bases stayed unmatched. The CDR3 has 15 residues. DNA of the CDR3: TGTGCCAGCAGCCAACGGACAGGGCTGAATGAAAAACTGTTTTTT. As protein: CASSQRTGLNEKLFF.

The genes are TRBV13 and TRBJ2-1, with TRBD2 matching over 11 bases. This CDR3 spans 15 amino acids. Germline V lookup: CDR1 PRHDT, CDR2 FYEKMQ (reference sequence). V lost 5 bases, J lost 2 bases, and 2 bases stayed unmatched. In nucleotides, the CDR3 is TGTGCCAGCAGCCATAGCGGGGGGGCCTACAATGAGCAGTTCTTC. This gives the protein CASSHSGGAYNEQFF.

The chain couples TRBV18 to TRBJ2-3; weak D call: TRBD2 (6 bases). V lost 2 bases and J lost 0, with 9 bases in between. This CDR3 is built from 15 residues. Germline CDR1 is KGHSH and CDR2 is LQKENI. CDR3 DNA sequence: TGTGCCAGCTCACCAGGAGGGTTAAGCACAGATACGCAGTATTTT. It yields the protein CASSPGGLSTDTQYF.